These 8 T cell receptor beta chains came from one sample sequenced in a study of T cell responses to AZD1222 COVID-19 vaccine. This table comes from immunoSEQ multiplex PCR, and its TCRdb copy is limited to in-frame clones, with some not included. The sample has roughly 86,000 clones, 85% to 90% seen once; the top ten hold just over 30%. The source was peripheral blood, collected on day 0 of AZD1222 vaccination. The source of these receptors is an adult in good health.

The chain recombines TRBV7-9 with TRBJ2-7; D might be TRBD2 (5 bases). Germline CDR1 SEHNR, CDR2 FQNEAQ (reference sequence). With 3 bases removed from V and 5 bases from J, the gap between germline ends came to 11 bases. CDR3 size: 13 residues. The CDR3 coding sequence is TGTGCCAGCAGCTTCGGTAGCGTCGACGAGCAGTACTTC. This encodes CASSFGSVDEQYF.

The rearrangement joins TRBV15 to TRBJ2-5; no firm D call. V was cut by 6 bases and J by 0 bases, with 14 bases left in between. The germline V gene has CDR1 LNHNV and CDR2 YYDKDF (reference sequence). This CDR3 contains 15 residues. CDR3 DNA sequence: TGTGCCACCAGGAGCGACTGGACGTACCAAGAGACCCAGTACTTC. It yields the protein CATRSDWTYQETQYF.

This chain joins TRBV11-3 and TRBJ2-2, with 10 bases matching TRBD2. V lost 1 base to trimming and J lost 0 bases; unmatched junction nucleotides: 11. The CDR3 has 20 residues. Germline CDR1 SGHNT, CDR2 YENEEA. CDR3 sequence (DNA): TGTGCCAGCAGCTTAGGTTTTCTAGCGGGAGATCAACCGAACACCGGGGAGCTGTTTTTT. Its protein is CASSLGFLAGDQPNTGELFF.

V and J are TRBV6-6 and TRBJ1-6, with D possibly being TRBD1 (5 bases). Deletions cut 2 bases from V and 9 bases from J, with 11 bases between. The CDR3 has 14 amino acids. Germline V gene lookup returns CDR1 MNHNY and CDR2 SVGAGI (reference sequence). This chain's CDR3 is CASSYGATSSPLHF. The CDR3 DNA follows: TGTGCCAGCAGTTACGGGGCTACCTCTTCACCCCTCCACTTT.

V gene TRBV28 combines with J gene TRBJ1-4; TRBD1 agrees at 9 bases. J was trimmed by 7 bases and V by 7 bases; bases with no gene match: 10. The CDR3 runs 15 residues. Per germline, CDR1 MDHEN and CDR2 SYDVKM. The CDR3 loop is CASTRAGTGREKLFF. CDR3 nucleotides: TGTGCCAGCACCCGGGCCGGGACAGGGCGTGAAAAACTGTTTTTT.

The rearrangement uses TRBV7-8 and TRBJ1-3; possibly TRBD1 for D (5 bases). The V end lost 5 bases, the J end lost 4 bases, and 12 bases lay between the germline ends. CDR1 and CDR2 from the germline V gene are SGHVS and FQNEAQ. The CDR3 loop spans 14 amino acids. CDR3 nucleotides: TGTGCCAGCAGCCGCGGAGGGGCCGGAAACACCATATATTTT. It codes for CASSRGGAGNTIYF. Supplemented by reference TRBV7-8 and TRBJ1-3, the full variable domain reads GAGVSQSPRYKVAKRGQDVALRCDPISGHVSLFWYQQALGQGPEFLTYFQNEAQLDKSGLPSDRFFAERPEGSVSTLKIQRTQQEDSAVYLCASSRGGAGNTIYFGEGSWLTVV.

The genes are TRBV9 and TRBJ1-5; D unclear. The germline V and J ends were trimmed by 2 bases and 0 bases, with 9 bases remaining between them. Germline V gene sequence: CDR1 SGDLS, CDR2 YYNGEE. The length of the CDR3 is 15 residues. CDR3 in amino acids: CASSVGANSNQPQHF. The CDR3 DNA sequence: TGTGCCAGCAGCGTGGGAGCTAATAGCAATCAGCCCCAGCATTTT.

The CDR3 DNA is TGTGCCAGTAGTATAGAAAAGGGACAGAGGAACACCGGGGAGCTGTTTTTT. It is translated as CASSIEKGQRNTGELFF. The chain uses TRBV19 and TRBJ2-2, with 7 bases identical to TRBD1. V lost 0 bases and J lost 1; bases outside the gene matches: 5. CDR3 length: 17 residues. Germline V gene lookup returns CDR1 LNHDA and CDR2 SQIVND (reference sequence).